This T cell receptor beta chain was documented in a study of Ad26.COV2.S vaccination and SARS-CoV-2 variants. CDR3 length: 15 amino acids. Germline values: CDR1 SGHRS, CDR2 YFSETQ. J lost 3 bases, V lost 4 bases, and 7 bases had no gene match. Regarding the study as a whole: Vaccine and placebo groups showed comparable non-spike TCR breadth.

Comments on this clone: Its antigen is as yet unknown.

Noted treatment: some 20 received Ad26.COV2.S at low or high dose, single or two shots; about 5 received placebo; per-sample allocation not given. Sampling happened 63 days after the first vaccine or placebo injection. Clones were read by immunoSEQ multiplex PCR, and TCRdb kept only the in-frame ones, dropping some. This sample has 350,000 to 450,000 clones, with around four fifths found just once. Here the sequenced sample was peripheral blood, taken in a trial of Ad26.COV2.S vaccine versus placebo. This chain connects TRBV5-1 to TRBJ1-2; 9 bases agree with TRBD1. The receptor was derived from a person aged 18-60 years who received the Ad26.COV2.S COVID-19 vaccine or a placebo. CDR3 region: CASSPSRDRDYGYTF. CDR3 coding DNA: TGCGCCAGCAGCCCGTCCCGGGACAGGGACTATGGCTACACCTTC.